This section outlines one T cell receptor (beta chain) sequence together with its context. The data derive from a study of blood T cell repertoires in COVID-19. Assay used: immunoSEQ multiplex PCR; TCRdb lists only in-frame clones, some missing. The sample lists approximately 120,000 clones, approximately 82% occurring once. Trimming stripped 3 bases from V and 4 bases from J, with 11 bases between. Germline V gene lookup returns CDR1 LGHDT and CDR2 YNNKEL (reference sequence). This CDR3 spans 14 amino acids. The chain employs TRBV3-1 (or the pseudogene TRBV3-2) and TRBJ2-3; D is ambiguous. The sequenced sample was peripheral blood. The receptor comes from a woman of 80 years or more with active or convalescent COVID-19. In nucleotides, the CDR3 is TGTGCCAGCAGCCAGCCCCTAATGCCAGATACGCAGTATTTT. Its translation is CASSQPLMPDTQYF.